The rows below give T cell receptor beta chains drawn from one sample of a study of blood T cell repertoires in COVID-19. Libraries were prepared by immunoSEQ multiplex PCR; TCRdb keeps only in-frame clonotypes and omits some of them. The repertoire holds about 55,000 clones, with 86% as singletons. The sequencing input was peripheral blood. These receptors all come from a man of 80 years or more with acute or convalescent COVID-19. The CDR3 runs from the conserved cysteine through the conserved F or W. Each record gives: clone size, J gene, D gene, V gene, CDR3 protein, CDR3 DNA. D genes are given only for firm matches. Clone size is not always given. Where it is, it says once, few, many or a class for expanded clones.

>-|TRBJ1-3|TRBD1|TRBV9
CASSVVPGGSGNTIYF
TGTGCCAGCAGCGTAGTCCCAGGGGGCTCTGGAAACACCATATATTTT
>once|TRBJ2-7|-|TRBV5-1
CASSLVYSYEQYF
TGCGCCAGCAGCTTGGTTTACTCCTACGAGCAGTACTTC
>-|TRBJ2-3|TRBD1|TRBV14
CASSQLGTGSTDTQYF
TGTGCCAGCAGCCAACTCGGGACAGGGAGCACAGATACGCAGTATTTT
>once|TRBJ1-2|TRBD1|TRBV19
CASSMAGGTYGYTF
TGTGCCAGTAGTATGGCAGGGGGCACCTATGGCTACACCTTC
>-|TRBJ1-4|-|TRBV18
CASSPGQTNEKLFF
TGTGCCAGCTCACCCGGACAGACTAATGAAAAACTGTTTTTT
>-|TRBJ2-3|TRBD2|TRBV5-1
CASSQISGGAADTQYF
TGCGCCAGCAGCCAAATTAGCGGGGGGGCCGCAGATACGCAGTATTTT
>-|TRBJ2-1|TRBD2|TRBV7-2
CASSLAPAGGNNEQFF
TGTGCCAGCAGCTTAGCCCCAGCGGGGGGGAACAATGAGCAGTTCTTC
>-|TRBJ2-6|-|TRBV5-1
CASIDRWNGANVLTF
TGCGCCAGCATAGACAGATGGAATGGGGCCAACGTCCTGACTTTC
>once|TRBJ2-2|TRBD1|TRBV7-8
CASSGTGYTGELFF
TGTGCCAGCAGCGGGACAGGCTACACCGGGGAGCTGTTTTTT
>-|TRBJ2-5|TRBD1|TRBV19
CASSIPQGAGETQYF
TGTGCCAGTAGTATTCCACAGGGGGCTGGGGAGACCCAGTACTTC
>-|TRBJ1-4|-|TRBV18
CASSSKDSDTEKLFF
TGTGCCAGCTCATCCAAGGACAGCGATACGGAAAAACTGTTTTTT
>-|TRBJ2-3|TRBD2|TRBV4-2
CASSQEGGIDTQYF
TGTGCCAGCAGCCAAGAGGGGGGGATAGATACGCAGTATTTT
>-|TRBJ2-7|-|TRBV18
CASSFQGYEQYF
TGTGCCAGCTCATTTCAGGGGTACGAGCAGTACTTC
>few|TRBJ1-1|-|TRBV12-3/TRBV12-4
CASSLQKNTEAFF
TGTGCCAGCAGTTTGCAGAAGAACACTGAAGCTTTCTTT
>once|TRBJ2-1|TRBD1|TRBV7-8
CASSLRVGRGQDEQFF
TGTGCCAGCAGCTTGAGGGTGGGCAGGGGGCAAGATGAGCAGTTCTTC
>-|TRBJ1-1|TRBD1|TRBV19
CASRVSGQRDLGEAFF
TGTGCCAGTAGGGTCTCGGGACAGCGAGATTTAGGAGAAGCTTTCTTT
>-|TRBJ2-3|-|TRBV12-3/TRBV12-4
CASSLTDTQYF
TGTGCCAGCAGCCTCACAGATACGCAGTATTTT
>-|TRBJ2-7|TRBD2|TRBV29-1
CSVREGTYEQYF
TGCAGCGTTCGGGAGGGAACGTACGAGCAGTACTTC
>-|TRBJ2-7|-|TRBV6-5
CASSYFARGEQYF
TGTGCCAGCAGTTACTTCGCACGCGGGGAGCAGTACTTC
>-|TRBJ1-1|-|TRBV6-6
CASSYSIRDTEAFF
TGTGCCAGCAGTTACTCGATCAGGGACACTGAAGCTTTCTTT
>few|TRBJ2-1|TRBD2|TRBV13
CASSFGTSGYNEQFF
TGTGCCAGCAGCTTTGGAACTAGCGGTTACAATGAGCAGTTCTTC
>-|TRBJ2-7|TRBD2|TRBV5-4
CASSLIKLAETYEQYF
TGTGCCAGCAGCTTGATCAAGCTAGCGGAAACCTACGAGCAGTACTTC
>once|TRBJ2-7|-|TRBV5-1
CASSLDSGGNPYEQYF
TGCGCCAGCAGCCTGGACAGTGGAGGTAACCCGTACGAGCAGTACTTC
>-|TRBJ1-2|-|TRBV2
CASSEATGHSF
TGTGCCAGCAGTGAAGCAACAGGACACTCTTTC
>few|TRBJ1-1|-|TRBV23-1
CASSHFTANTEAFF
TGCGCCAGCAGTCATTTTACAGCGAACACTGAAGCTTTCTTT
>-|TRBJ2-7|TRBD1|TRBV30
CAGRTGGNEQYF
TGTGCCGGAAGGACAGGGGGTAACGAGCAGTACTTC
>-|TRBJ1-4|-|TRBV6-5
CASGLVLEKLFF
TGTGCCAGCGGCCTGGTGTTGGAAAAACTGTTTTTT
>-|TRBJ2-1|TRBD2|TRBV11-2
CASSFPQGLAYNEQFF
TGTGCCAGCAGCTTTCCACAGGGACTAGCCTACAATGAGCAGTTCTTC
>-|TRBJ1-3|TRBD1|TRBV18
CASSPGQGKGGNTIYF
TGTGCCAGCTCACCCGGACAGGGGAAAGGTGGAAACACCATATATTTT
>few|TRBJ1-4|-|TRBV19
CASRTATNEKLFF
TGTGCCAGTAGAACTGCAACTAATGAAAAACTGTTTTTT
>-|TRBJ2-3|TRBD1|TRBV10-3
CAISDHHGTGVADTQYF
TGTGCCATCAGTGACCACCACGGGACAGGTGTCGCAGATACGCAGTATTTT
>-|TRBJ2-3|TRBD2|TRBV6-5
CASTLGGVGDTQYF
TGTGCCAGCACTCTGGGAGGGGTTGGAGATACGCAGTATTTT
>-|TRBJ1-4|-|TRBV15
CATSRGAGGDEKLFF
TGTGCCACCAGCAGAGGGGCGGGGGGTGATGAAAAACTGTTTTTT
>-|TRBJ1-5|-|TRBV7-9
CASSLGQFNQPQHF
TGTGCCAGCAGCTTAGGTCAGTTCAATCAGCCCCAGCATTTT
>-|TRBJ1-3|-|TRBV25-1
CASSLGGTGNTIYF
TGTGCCAGCAGCCTAGGAGGGACGGGAAACACCATATATTTT
>-|TRBJ1-4|-|TRBV25-1
CASSEPRGATNEKLFF
TGTGCCAGCAGTGAACCCCGGGGGGCAACTAATGAAAAACTGTTTTTT
>-|TRBJ2-1|-|TRBV5-8
CASSTGQRSYNEQFF
TGTGCCAGCAGCACCGGACAACGCTCCTACAATGAGCAGTTCTTC
>-|TRBJ1-6|-|TRBV3-1/TRBV3-2
CASSPQVFPPLSSYNSPLHF
TGTGCCAGCAGCCCACAGGTTTTCCCCCCTCTAAGCTCCTATAATTCACCCCTCCACTTT
>-|TRBJ1-1|-|TRBV10-3
CAITRDDNTEAFF
TGTGCCATCACGAGGGATGACAACACTGAAGCTTTCTTT
>-|TRBJ1-6|-|TRBV3-1/TRBV3-2
CASSQKPQDLHF
TGTGCCAGCAGCCAAAAACCTCAGGACCTCCACTTT
>-|TRBJ2-7|TRBD1|TRBV6-6
CASSYRSEGAYEQYF
TGTGCCAGCAGTTATAGGAGTGAGGGGGCTTACGAGCAGTACTTC
>-|TRBJ2-3|-|TRBV5-1
CASSLGGGTDTQYF
TGCGCCAGCAGCTTAGGGGGAGGGACAGATACGCAGTATTTT
>-|TRBJ1-2|-|TRBV7-3
CASSLTRKNGYTF
TGTGCCAGCAGCTTAACGCGAAAGAATGGCTACACCTTC
>-|TRBJ2-2|-|TRBV5-4
CASSVWATGELFF
TGTGCCAGCAGCGTCTGGGCCACCGGGGAGCTGTTTTTT
>-|TRBJ1-6|-|TRBV6-1
CASSEEGYDYNSPLHF
TGTGCCAGCAGTGAAGAGGGGTACGACTATAATTCACCCCTCCACTTT
>-|TRBJ2-7|TRBD1|TRBV5-1
CASSHTTGGEGEQYF
TGCGCCAGCAGCCACACGACAGGGGGCGAAGGCGAGCAGTACTTC
>-|TRBJ1-1|-|TRBV7-9
CASSQVTHEAFF
TGTGCCAGCAGCCAGGTTACACACGAAGCTTTCTTT
>-|TRBJ1-5|-|TRBV7-2
CASSLGYSEPQHF
TGTGCCAGCAGCTTAGGTTATAGCGAGCCCCAGCATTTT
>-|TRBJ1-4|-|TRBV7-9
CASSPGNGGEKLFF
TGTGCCAGCAGTCCCGGGAACGGGGGTGAAAAACTGTTTTTT
>-|TRBJ1-1|TRBD1|TRBV9
CASSAQGAGTEAFF
TGTGCCAGCAGCGCACAGGGGGCAGGCACTGAAGCTTTCTTT
>few|TRBJ1-2|-|TRBV29-1
CSVVGRGLRGYTF
TGCAGCGTTGTCGGCAGGGGCCTTAGGGGCTACACCTTC
>-|TRBJ1-2|-|TRBV6-1
CASSEAGGLYGYTF
TGTGCCAGCAGTGAAGCGGGGGGGCTCTATGGCTACACCTTC
>-|TRBJ1-3|-|TRBV11-2
CASKREKSGNTIYF
TGTGCCAGCAAAAGGGAGAAATCTGGAAACACCATATATTTT
>-|TRBJ2-7|TRBD1|TRBV5-1
CASTRQSGTGFYEQYF
TGCGCCAGCACAAGACAGAGTGGGACAGGGTTCTACGAGCAGTACTTC
>-|TRBJ2-2|TRBD1|TRBV11-2
CASSLTRGQGAAGRELFF
TGTGCCAGCAGCCTGACAAGAGGACAGGGGGCGGCCGGGAGGGAGCTGTTTTTT